The source of this TCR beta chain is a study of blood T cells in healthy people across ages. Study in general: Per every two T cells, about one barcoded beta molecule was captured by template switching.

Total RNA, at least 5 micrograms per sample, came from PBMCs. The CDR3 totals 13 residues. V lost 5 bases, J lost 5 bases, and 15 bases lay in between. Per germline, CDR1 DFQATT and CDR2 SNEGSKA (reference sequence). Primed by a sample-barcoded 5' primer and a J-beta primer mix, a second PCR proceeded for about 6 to 12 cycles. TCRdb reprocessed the 5' RACE reads with MiXCR, giving one entry per CDR3 protein. The sample contains 1.5 million to 2 million distinct CDR3 sequences, 49% of which appear only once. J is TRBJ1-2 and V is TRBV20-1; no firm D call. Sample: blood. This receptor was identified in a woman aged 40 to 55 in good health. CDR3 in DNA: TGCAGTGCTCCCAGCAGCGCCGTTTATGGCTACACCTTC. It translates to CSAPSSAVYGYTF.